The T cell receptor (beta chain) described here comes from a study of shared clonotypes between healthy human individuals (dated by TCRdb to 2019 to 2021). Concerning the study at large: The cohort comprised a couple of women and a few men aged 18 to 49 years. Per donor, three plates each were used for CD4 naive and CD4 memory, two for CD8 naive, and one for CD8 memory. To estimate repertoire size and how much clonotypes are shared between individuals, the study performed deep sequencing of blood TCR repertoires from roughly five healthy adults. To increase sequencing depth and limit assay-specific biases, TCR repertoire library preparation and sequencing were carried out by different laboratories using diverse techniques. Each donor's leukapheresis produced roughly between roughly 0.85 and 10 billion PBMCs. The study at large found these results: When a handful of donors were compared, the shared fraction of clonotypes was approximately 5% for naive CD4, around 3.6% for naive CD8, about 2.5% for memory CD4, and around 0.4% for memory CD8. Compared with non-shared clonotypes, clonotypes shared by all four sorted-subset donors had higher generation probabilities. The genetic and exposure-history diversity represented was limited by the small number of donors. Incomplete sequencing was indicated by rarefaction of sorted-subset datasets, despite the large sequencing depth. Larger estimated clonotype richness was generally found for naive subsets than for memory subsets. Pairwise subsampling led to the expectation that sequencing depth would affect the degree of clonotype sharing among donors. Sampling was restricted to blood, and TCR repertoires in tissues likely differ from the TCR repertoires found in blood.

Details on this clone: Its antigen is unknown. No much larger clone is present one base from it, and per-base qualities are unavailable.

TCR CDR3 regions were amplified from genomic DNA by multiplex PCR using the deep immunoSEQ assay. Genomic DNA extracted from each cell subset was distributed evenly over all wells of several immunoSEQ 96-well plates, and each plate served as one replicate. For sorted subsets, 150 to 250 ng of genomic DNA, equivalent to 25,000 to 30,000 T cell genomes, went into each replicate PCR. Purified libraries were quantified with a Qubit 3.0 fluorometer, sized on a Bioanalyzer 2100, and re-quantified with the KAPA Library Quantification kit. Every immunoSEQ 96-well plate was sequenced on a dedicated single-read 150-cycle Illumina NextSeq 550 flow cell. The paper's data handling went like this. Because the immunoSEQ output included only junctional sequences and no quality scores, the filtering could not be the same as the filtering used for full-length reads. To assign V/J genes and CDR3, sequences were annotated using PyIR, a Python wrapper for IgBLAST v1.9, with IMGT germline references. Any read was removed if the V/J assignment was weak (E-value above 1e-6), the CDR3 was missing, or the read contained stop codons, out-of-frame junctions, or ambiguous translated residues. V3J clonotypes were defined as sequences sharing an identical inferred V gene, J gene, and CDR3 amino acid sequence. Percentage overlap between repertoires was calculated by dividing the number of shared unique clonotypes by the size of the smaller repertoire. RTK rarefaction, the Chao1 estimator, and Recon v2.1 estimates of unobserved clonotypes were used to assess repertoire richness. Generation probabilities were computed with OLGA for all TCRbeta clonotypes obtained by the gDNA method from several donors. TCRdb stores this immuneACCESS table with in-frame sequences only. Part of the clones is absent; in the studies checked, under half of the shortfall reflects unresolved V genes, and no reason is known for the rest. The DNA gave D and trimming, while V, J and clone size come from that table. Here the sample has some 2,000,000 clones; roughly 95% occur a single time. The leading ten clones occupy roughly 1% of the sample.

From a lookup of the germline V gene, CDR1 and CDR2 are SGHDT and YYEEEE. Reading from cysteine to phenylalanine, the CDR3 counts 15 amino acids. Just CDR3 DNA is preserved here, 45 bases in frame from base 1. Trimming at the junction amounts to 4 bases on V and 0 bases on J, and the germline ends lie 14 bases apart. For the CD8 naive samples, CD45RO-negative cells were positively selected for CCR7, yielding a CD45RA+CCR7+ population from which TemRA cells were excluded. The donors were healthy, HIV-negative adults with no recently reported acute infections or vaccinations. Only Caucasian adults living in Nashville, Tennessee, USA were represented among the donors. Blood was collected by leukapheresis, and PBMCs were isolated by Ficoll-Histopaque density gradient centrifugation and then cryopreserved in liquid nitrogen vapor phase. Analytical flow cytometry was used to check the purity and quantity of every magnetically sorted T cell population. Genomic DNA was isolated from every sorted fraction and measured by UV absorbance on a Nanodrop 2000c.

The sample comprised naive CD8+ T cells sorted from blood. The cell subset or site label here, explained by the study, means: CD45RA+CCR7+. The chain is encoded by TRBV5-6 joined to TRBJ2-7; TRBD2 might be the D gene, on 5 matching bases. The receptor comes from a man younger than 35 in good health. The CDR3 has the sequence CASSLRVTNSYEQYF. The nucleotide sequence is given as TGTGCCAGCAGCCTGAGGGTCACTAACTCCTACGAGCAGTACTTC.